This T cell receptor beta chain was identified during a study of blood T cell repertoires in COVID-19. On the study more broadly: The United States, Italy and Spain provided the acute and convalescent COVID-19 samples. In each case, the material was cDNA or gDNA derived from T cells, B-cell-depleted T cells, or PBMCs.

Clinical history reported by participants formed the basis on which cohorts were assigned. The V gene lost 0 bases and the J gene lost 2 bases, with 6 bases spanning the gap. This CDR3 region has 14 residues. Germline CDR1 and CDR2: MNHEY and SVGAGI. Here immunoSEQ multiplex PCR was the method, and the copy in TCRdb shows in-frame clones only, minus some. The table records under 300,000 clones, approximately 91% of them present only once. This clone appeared a single time. The sample taken for sequencing was PBMCs or T cells enriched from blood (not recorded which). The rearrangement uses TRBV6-5 and TRBJ2-3; maybe TRBD2 (6 bases). The TCR was taken from a woman in her forties with acute COVID-19. CDR3 sequence reads: CASSYSRDTDTQYF. The CDR3, as DNA: TGTGCCAGCAGTTACTCGCGGGACACAGATACGCAGTATTTT.